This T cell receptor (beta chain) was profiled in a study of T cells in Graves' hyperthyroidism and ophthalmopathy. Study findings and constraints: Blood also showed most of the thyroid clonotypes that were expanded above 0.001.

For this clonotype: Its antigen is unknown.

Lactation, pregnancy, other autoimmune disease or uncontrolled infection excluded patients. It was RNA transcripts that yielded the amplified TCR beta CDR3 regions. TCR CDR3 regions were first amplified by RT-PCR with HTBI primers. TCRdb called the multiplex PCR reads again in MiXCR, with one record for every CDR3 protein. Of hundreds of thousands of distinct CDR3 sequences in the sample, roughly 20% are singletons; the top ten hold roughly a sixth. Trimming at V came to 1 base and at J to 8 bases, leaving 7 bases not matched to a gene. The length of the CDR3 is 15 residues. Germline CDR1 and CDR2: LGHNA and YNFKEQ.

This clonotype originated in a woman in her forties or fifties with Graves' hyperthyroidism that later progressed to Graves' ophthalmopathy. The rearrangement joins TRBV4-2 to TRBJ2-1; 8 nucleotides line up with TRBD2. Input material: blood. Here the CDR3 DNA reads TGTGCCAGCAGCCAAGCCCATCGGGGGGGCGATGAGCAGTTCTTC. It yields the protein CASSQAHRGGDEQFF.